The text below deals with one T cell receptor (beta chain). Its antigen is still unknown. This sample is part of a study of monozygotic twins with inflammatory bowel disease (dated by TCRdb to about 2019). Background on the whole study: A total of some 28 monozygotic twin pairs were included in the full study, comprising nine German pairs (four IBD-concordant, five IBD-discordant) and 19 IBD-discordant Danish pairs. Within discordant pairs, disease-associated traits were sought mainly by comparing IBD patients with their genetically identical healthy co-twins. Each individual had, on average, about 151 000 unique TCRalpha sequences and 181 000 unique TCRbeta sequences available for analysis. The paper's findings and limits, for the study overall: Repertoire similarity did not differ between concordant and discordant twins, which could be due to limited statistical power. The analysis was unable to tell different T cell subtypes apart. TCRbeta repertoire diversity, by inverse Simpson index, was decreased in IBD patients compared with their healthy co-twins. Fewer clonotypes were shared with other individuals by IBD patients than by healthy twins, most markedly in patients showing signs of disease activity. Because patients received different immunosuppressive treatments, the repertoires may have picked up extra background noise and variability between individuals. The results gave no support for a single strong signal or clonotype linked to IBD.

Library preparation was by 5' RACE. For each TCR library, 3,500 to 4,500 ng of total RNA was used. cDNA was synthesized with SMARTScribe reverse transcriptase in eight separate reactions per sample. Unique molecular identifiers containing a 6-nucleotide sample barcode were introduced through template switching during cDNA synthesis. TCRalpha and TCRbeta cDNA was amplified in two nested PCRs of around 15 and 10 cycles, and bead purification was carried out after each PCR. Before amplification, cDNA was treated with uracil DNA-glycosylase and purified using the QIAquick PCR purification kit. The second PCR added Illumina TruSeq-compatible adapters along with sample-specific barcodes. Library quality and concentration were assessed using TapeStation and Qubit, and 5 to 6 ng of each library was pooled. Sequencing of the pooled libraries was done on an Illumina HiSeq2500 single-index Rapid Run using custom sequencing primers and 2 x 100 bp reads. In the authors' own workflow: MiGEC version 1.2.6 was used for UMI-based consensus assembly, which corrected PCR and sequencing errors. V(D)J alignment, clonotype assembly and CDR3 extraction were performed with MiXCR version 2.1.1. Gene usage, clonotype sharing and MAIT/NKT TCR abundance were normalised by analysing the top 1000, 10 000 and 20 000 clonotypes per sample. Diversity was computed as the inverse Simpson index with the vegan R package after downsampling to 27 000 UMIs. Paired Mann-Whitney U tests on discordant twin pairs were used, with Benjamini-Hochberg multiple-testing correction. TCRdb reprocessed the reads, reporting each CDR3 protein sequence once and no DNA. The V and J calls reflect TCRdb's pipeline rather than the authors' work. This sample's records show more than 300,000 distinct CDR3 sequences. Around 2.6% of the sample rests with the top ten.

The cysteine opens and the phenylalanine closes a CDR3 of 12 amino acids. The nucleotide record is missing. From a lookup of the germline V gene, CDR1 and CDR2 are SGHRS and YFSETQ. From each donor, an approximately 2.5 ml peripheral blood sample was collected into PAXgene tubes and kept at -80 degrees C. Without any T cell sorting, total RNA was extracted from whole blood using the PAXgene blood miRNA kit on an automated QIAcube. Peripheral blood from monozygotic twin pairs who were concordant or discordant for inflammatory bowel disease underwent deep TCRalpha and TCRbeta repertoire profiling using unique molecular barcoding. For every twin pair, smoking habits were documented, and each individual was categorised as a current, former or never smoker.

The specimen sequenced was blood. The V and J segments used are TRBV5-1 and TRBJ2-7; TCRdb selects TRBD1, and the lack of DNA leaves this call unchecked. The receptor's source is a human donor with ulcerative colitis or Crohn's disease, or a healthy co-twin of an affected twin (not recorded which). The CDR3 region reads CASSQGSDEQYF.